A selection of T cell receptor beta chains follows, all from one sample in a study of blood T cell repertoires in COVID-19. TCRdb's table, derived via immunoSEQ multiplex PCR, lists solely in-frame clones and lacks some. The sample lists about 140,000 clones; more than 65% were seen once. Sample: peripheral blood. The receptors stem from a human donor in a cohort sampled during active COVID-19. The CDR3 runs from the conserved cysteine through the conserved F or W. A D gene is named only where the DNA matches it firmly. The listing skips clone size in some rows; elsewhere it reads once, few, many or a size class.

size | J | D | V | DNA | CDR3
NA | TRBJ2-1 | TRBD2 | TRBV9 | TGTGCCAGCAGCGTAGGCCCTAGCGGGGGATACAATGAGCAGTTCTTC | CASSVGPSGGYNEQFF
few | TRBJ1-6 | TRBD1 | TRBV13 | TGTGCCAGCAGCGGGGGACAGTCCTATAATTCACCCCTCCACTTT | CASSGGQSYNSPLHF
NA | TRBJ1-5 | NA | TRBV10-1 | TGCGCCAGCAGTGCATACCGGCAGCCCCAGCATTTT | CASSAYRQPQHF
NA | TRBJ1-2 | TRBD1 | TRBV6-6 | TGTGCCAGCAGTTACTCGGTACAGGGGGGCTATGGCTACACCTTC | CASSYSVQGGYGYTF
NA | TRBJ1-3 | TRBD1 | TRBV10-3 | TGTGCCATCAGAGGGACAGGGCTCTCTGGAAACACCATATATTTT | CAIRGTGLSGNTIYF
NA | TRBJ2-3 | TRBD2 | TRBV27 | TGTGCCAGCAGTTTATTCCGACTAGGGAGGGTCACAGATACGCAGTATTTT | CASSLFRLGRVTDTQYF
NA | TRBJ2-7 | NA | TRBV5-8 | TGTGCCAGCAGCCTACGGGGGTTGGGTGAGCAGTACTTC | CASSLRGLGEQYF
NA | TRBJ2-1 | NA | TRBV4-1 | TGCGCCAGCAGCCAAGATCGGGGGGCCTTCAATGAGCAGTTCTTC | CASSQDRGAFNEQFF
few | TRBJ1-5 | NA | TRBV4-1 | TGCGCCAGCAGCCAAGATGGGCAGGGCCCGCCCAATCAGCCCCAGCATTTT | CASSQDGQGPPNQPQHF
NA | TRBJ1-5 | TRBD1 | TRBV27 | TGTGCCAGCAGTTTGGACAGGACCAATCAGCCCCAGCATTTT | CASSLDRTNQPQHF
NA | TRBJ2-4 | TRBD2 | TRBV7-2 | TGTGCCAGCAGCTTAGCGCCGGGGACTAGCTTCTCCAAAAACATTCAGTACTTC | CASSLAPGTSFSKNIQYF
NA | TRBJ2-7 | TRBD1 | TRBV18 | TGTGCCAGCTCACCACGTGGACAGGGATACGAGCAGTACTTC | CASSPRGQGYEQYF
NA | TRBJ1-2 | TRBD1 | TRBV7-9 | TGTGCCAGCAGCTTAGAACAGGGGTACGACTATGGCTACACCTTC | CASSLEQGYDYGYTF
NA | TRBJ2-1 | TRBD2 | TRBV15 | TGTGCCACCAGCAGAGATCCTAGCGGGGGGGATGAGCAGTTCTTC | CATSRDPSGGDEQFF
NA | TRBJ1-1 | TRBD1 | TRBV2 | TGTGCCAGCAGGAGGGGGTGGTACTATCAGGGGGCAGGCACTGAAGCTTTCTTT | CASRRGWYYQGAGTEAFF
few | TRBJ1-5 | TRBD1 | TRBV7-9 | TGTGCCAGCAGCCTGGGACAGACCGGTAATCAGCCCCAGCATTTT | CASSLGQTGNQPQHF
NA | TRBJ2-2 | NA | TRBV6-6 | TGTGCCAGTATGACCGTAGGCGGTGGGACCGGGGAGCTGTTTTTT | CASMTVGGGTGELFF
NA | TRBJ2-7 | NA | TRBV7-2 | TGTGCCAGCAACCTAATGGCGGGGAACGAGCAGTACTTC | CASNLMAGNEQYF
NA | TRBJ1-4 | TRBD1 | TRBV5-1 | TGCGCCAGCAGCAGAGGGGTTGGGACAGGAGGTACAACTAATGAAAAACTGTTTTTT | CASSRGVGTGGTTNEKLFF
NA | TRBJ2-3 | NA | TRBV15 | TGTGCCACCAGCAGAGTTGGCGGGGGCACAGATACGCAGTATTTT | CATSRVGGGTDTQYF
once | TRBJ2-5 | TRBD2 | TRBV28 | TGTGCCAGCAGTTTAATCGCGGGGGGGCATCAGACCCAGTACTTC | CASSLIAGGHQTQYF
NA | TRBJ2-5 | NA | TRBV5-1 | TGCGCCAGCAGCTTGGAGGGAGCGGCGGGGACCCAGTACTTC | CASSLEGAAGTQYF
NA | TRBJ2-6 | NA | TRBV5-4 | TGTGCCAGCGAGCCTGGAGGGGCCTCTGGGGCCAACGTCCTGACTTTC | CASEPGGASGANVLTF
few | TRBJ1-5 | TRBD1 | TRBV27 | TGTGCCAGCAGTCTTTCGACAGGGGGCGCGAGCAATCAGCCCCAGCATTTT | CASSLSTGGASNQPQHF
NA | TRBJ1-2 | TRBD1 | TRBV3-1/TRBV3-2 | TGTGCCAGCAGCTACCGGGACAGCACTAACTATGGCTACACCTTC | CASSYRDSTNYGYTF
NA | TRBJ1-2 | TRBD1 | TRBV7-9 | TGTGCCAGCAGCCCCTCGGACAGGGTAAACTATGGCTACACCTTC | CASSPSDRVNYGYTF
once | TRBJ1-2 | NA | TRBV6-6 | TGTGCCAGCAGTAGCCGCCCGACAGTAACCTATGGCTACACCTTC | CASSSRPTVTYGYTF
NA | TRBJ2-5 | TRBD2 | TRBV7-2 | TGTGCCAGCAGCTTATTAGGACTAGCGGAAGAGACCCAGTACTTC | CASSLLGLAEETQYF
NA | TRBJ2-1 | NA | TRBV5-6 | TGTGCCACCTCCTCTGTCGCGGAGCAGTTCTTC | CATSSVAEQFF
few | TRBJ2-2 | NA | TRBV9 | TGTGCCAGCAGGGGCGGGACGCTCCTAAACACCGGGGAGCTGTTTTTT | CASRGGTLLNTGELFF
NA | TRBJ1-2 | TRBD1 | TRBV29-1 | TGCAGCGTTCTAGTCCGGACGGGACAGGTGGGATATGGCTACACCTTC | CSVLVRTGQVGYGYTF
once | TRBJ1-1 | NA | TRBV28 | TGTGCCAGCAGTGTATTCAGGGTGATGAACACTGAAGCTTTCTTT | CASSVFRVMNTEAFF
NA | TRBJ1-3 | NA | TRBV10-3 | TGTGCCTCTGAGTATCGAAGACACTCTGGAAACACCATATATTTT | CASEYRRHSGNTIYF
NA | TRBJ2-5 | TRBD2 | TRBV5-1 | TGCGCCAGCAGCTTGGAGGGACTAGACGGAAGGACCCAGTACTTC | CASSLEGLDGRTQYF
NA | TRBJ1-3 | NA | TRBV11-2 | TGTGCCAGCAGCGTGGCATCTGGAAACACCATATATTTT | CASSVASGNTIYF
many | TRBJ1-6 | NA | TRBV4-1 | TGCGCCAGCAGCCAAGATTTGGCAGGGTCGTTCTCACCCCTCCACTTT | CASSQDLAGSFSPLHF
NA | TRBJ2-1 | NA | TRBV12-5 | TGTGCTAGCACAGGGTCTGGTGGTGAGCAGTTCTTC | CASTGSGGEQFF
NA | TRBJ1-1 | TRBD1 | TRBV6-5 | TGTGCCAGCAGCAACAGGGGGCGGGAAGCTTTCTTT | CASSNRGREAFF
few | TRBJ1-3 | NA | TRBV5-1 | TGCGCCAGCAGCGAAGACAGCTCTGGAAACACCATATATTTT | CASSEDSSGNTIYF
NA | TRBJ1-6 | TRBD1 | TRBV11-2 | TGTGCCAGCAGCTTAGGTGGGACAGTCTATAATTCACCCCTCCACTTT | CASSLGGTVYNSPLHF
NA | TRBJ2-4 | TRBD1 | TRBV28 | TGTGCCAGCAGTCCACTGACAGGGGGCGTAGCCAAAAACATTCAGTACTTC | CASSPLTGGVAKNIQYF